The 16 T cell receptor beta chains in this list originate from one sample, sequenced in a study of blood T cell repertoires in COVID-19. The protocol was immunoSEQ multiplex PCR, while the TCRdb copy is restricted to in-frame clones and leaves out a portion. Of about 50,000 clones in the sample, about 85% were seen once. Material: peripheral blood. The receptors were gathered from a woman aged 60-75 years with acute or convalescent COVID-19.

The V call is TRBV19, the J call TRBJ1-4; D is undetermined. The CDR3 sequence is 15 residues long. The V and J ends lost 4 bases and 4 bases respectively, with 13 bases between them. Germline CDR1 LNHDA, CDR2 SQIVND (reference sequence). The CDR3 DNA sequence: TGTGCCAGTAGTAGCAGTGGACTGTATAATGAAAAACTGTTTTTT. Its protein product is CASSSSGLYNEKLFF.

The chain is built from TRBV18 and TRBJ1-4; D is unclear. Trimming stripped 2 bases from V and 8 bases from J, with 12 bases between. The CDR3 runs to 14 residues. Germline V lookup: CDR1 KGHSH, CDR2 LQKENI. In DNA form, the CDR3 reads TGTGCCAGCTCACCAGGGCTCTTCTGGGAAAAACTGTTTTTT. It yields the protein CASSPGLFWEKLFF.

The CDR3 sequence is CASTRTSGTGELFF. For the CDR3, the DNA is TGTGCCAGCACCCGGACTAGCGGCACCGGGGAGCTGTTTTTT. The chain uses TRBV6-5 and TRBJ2-2, with TRBD2 matching over 10 bases. CDR3 length: 14 amino acids. V lost 7 bases and J lost 4; bases outside the gene matches: 3. CDR1 and CDR2 from the germline V gene are MNHEY and SVGAGI.

The CDR3 DNA follows: TGTGCCAGTCGGACAGGGGGAGGGGCCAACGTCCTGACTTTC. The encoded protein is CASRTGGGANVLTF. V and J are TRBV19 and TRBJ2-6; 10 nucleotides align to TRBD1. The junction had 2 bases not matched to a gene; V was cut back by 8 bases and J by 4 bases. CDR1 and CDR2 from the germline V gene are LNHDA and SQIVND (reference sequence). CDR3 length equals 14 residues.

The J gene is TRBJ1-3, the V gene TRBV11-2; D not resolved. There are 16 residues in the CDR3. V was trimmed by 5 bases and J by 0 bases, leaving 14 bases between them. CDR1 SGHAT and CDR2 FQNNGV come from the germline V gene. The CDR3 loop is CASSKENFFSGNTIYF. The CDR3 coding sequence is TGTGCCAGCAGCAAGGAGAACTTTTTCTCTGGAAACACCATATATTTT.

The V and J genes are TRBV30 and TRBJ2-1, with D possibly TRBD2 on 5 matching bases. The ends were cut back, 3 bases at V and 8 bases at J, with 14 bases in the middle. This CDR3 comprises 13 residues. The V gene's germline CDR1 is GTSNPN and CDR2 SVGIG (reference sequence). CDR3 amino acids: CAWRRVAGDEQFF. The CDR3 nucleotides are TGTGCCTGGAGGCGGGTCGCCGGGGATGAGCAGTTCTTC.

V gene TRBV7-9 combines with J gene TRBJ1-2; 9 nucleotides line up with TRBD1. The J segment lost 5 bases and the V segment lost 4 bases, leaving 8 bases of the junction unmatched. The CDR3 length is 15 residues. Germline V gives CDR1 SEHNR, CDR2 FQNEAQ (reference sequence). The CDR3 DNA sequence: TGTGCCAGCAGCTCTTGGACAGGGGCCCATTATGGCTACACCTTC. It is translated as CASSSWTGAHYGYTF.

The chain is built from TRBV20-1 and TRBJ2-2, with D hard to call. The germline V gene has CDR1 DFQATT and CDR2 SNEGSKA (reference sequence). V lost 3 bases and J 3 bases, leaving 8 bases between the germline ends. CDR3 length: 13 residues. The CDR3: CSASVSHTGELFF. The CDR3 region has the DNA TGCAGTGCTAGTGTGTCTCACACCGGGGAGCTGTTTTTT.

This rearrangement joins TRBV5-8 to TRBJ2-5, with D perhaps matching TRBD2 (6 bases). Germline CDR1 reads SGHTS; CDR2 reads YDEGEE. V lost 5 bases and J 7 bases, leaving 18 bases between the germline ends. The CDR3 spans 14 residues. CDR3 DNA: TGTGCCAGCAGTTCCGGACCGCGGCGGGGGACCCAGTACTTC. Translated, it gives CASSSGPRRGTQYF.

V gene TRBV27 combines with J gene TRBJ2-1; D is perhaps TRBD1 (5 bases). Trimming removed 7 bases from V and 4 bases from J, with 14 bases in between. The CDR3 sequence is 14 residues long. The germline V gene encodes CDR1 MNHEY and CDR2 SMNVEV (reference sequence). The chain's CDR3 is CASIRQGRYNEQFF. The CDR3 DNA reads TGTGCCAGCATCCGGCAGGGCCGGTACAATGAGCAGTTCTTC.

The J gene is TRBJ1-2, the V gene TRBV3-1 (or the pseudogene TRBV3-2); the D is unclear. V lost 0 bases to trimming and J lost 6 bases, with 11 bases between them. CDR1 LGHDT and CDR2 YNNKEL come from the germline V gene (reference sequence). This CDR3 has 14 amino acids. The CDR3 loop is CASSQDVGRNGYTF. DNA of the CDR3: TGTGCCAGCAGCCAAGATGTGGGGAGGAATGGCTACACCTTC.

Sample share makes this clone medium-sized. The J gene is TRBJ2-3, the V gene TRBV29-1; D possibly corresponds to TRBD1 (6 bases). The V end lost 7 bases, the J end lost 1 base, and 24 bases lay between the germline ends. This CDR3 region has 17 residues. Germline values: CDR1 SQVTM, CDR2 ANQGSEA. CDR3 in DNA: TGCAGCGCCGTACTTAGAGGGGGTATGAGCGGCACAGATACGCAGTATTTT. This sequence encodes CSAVLRGGMSGTDTQYF.

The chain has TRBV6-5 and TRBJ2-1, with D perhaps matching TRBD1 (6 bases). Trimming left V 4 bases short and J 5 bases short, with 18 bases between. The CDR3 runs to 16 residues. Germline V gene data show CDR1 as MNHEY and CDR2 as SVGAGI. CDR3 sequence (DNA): TGTGCCAGCAGTTCTCGTCCCCGACAGGTTCACAATGAGCAGTTCTTC. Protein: CASSSRPRQVHNEQFF.

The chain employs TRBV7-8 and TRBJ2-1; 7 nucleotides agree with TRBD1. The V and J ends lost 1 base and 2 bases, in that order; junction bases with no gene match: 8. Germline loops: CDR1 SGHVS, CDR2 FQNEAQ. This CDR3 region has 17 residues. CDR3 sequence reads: CASSLVGGEVAYNEQFF. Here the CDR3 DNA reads TGTGCCAGCAGCTTAGTAGGGGGCGAGGTCGCCTACAATGAGCAGTTCTTC.

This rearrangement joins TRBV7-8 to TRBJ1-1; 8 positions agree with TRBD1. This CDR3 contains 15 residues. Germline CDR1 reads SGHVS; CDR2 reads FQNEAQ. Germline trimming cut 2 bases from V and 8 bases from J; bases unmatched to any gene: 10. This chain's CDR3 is CASSLRQGAKGEAFF. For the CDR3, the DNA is TGTGCCAGCAGCTTACGCCAGGGGGCGAAAGGGGAAGCTTTCTTT. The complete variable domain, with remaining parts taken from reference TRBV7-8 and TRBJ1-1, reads GAGVSQSPRYKVAKRGQDVALRCDPISGHVSLFWYQQALGQGPEFLTYFQNEAQLDKSGLPSDRFFAERPEGSVSTLKIQRTQQEDSAVYLCASSLRQGAKGEAFFGQGTRLTVV.

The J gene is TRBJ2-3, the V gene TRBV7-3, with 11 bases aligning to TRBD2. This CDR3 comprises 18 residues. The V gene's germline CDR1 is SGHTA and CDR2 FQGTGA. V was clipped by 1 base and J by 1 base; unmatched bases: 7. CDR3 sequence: CASSLNPPLAGGTDTQYF. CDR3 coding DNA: TGTGCCAGCAGCTTAAACCCGCCACTAGCGGGAGGCACAGATACGCAGTATTTT.